The 15 T cell receptor beta chains below all came from one sample that was sequenced in a study of blood T cell repertoires in COVID-19. The data were produced by immunoSEQ multiplex PCR, yet TCRdb's version contains in-frame clones alone and is incomplete. The data show 95,000 to 150,000 clones, approximately 80% seen once. Sequenced input: peripheral blood. These receptors originate from an elderly woman with acute or convalescent COVID-19.

This chain links TRBV7-2 with TRBJ1-6; 7 nucleotides agree with TRBD1. The CDR3 consists of 14 residues. CDR1 and CDR2 from the germline V gene are SGHTA and FQGNSA. Unmatched junction bases numbered 3, after V lost 3 bases and J lost 7 bases. This chain's CDR3 is CASSFRGSNSPLHF. Written as DNA, the CDR3 is TGTGCCAGCAGCTTCAGGGGGTCCAATTCACCCCTCCACTTT.

The chain is built from TRBV28 and TRBJ2-1; D remains ambiguous. The CDR3 consists of 15 residues. Per the germline V gene, CDR1 is MDHEN and CDR2 is SYDVKM. Trimming cost V 8 bases and J 2 bases, with 16 bases left between them. The CDR3 DNA reads TGTGCCAGCCATCTCGGGTCCTCCCCCTACAATGAGCAGTTCTTC. This encodes CASHLGSSPYNEQFF.

Here the CDR3 reads CASSYSSNSGANVLTF. The CDR3 DNA reads TGTGCCAGCAGTTACTCGAGCAACTCTGGGGCCAACGTCCTGACTTTC. The chain links TRBV6-5 to TRBJ2-6; no firm D call. Germline-derived CDR1 and CDR2 are MNHEY and SVGAGI. Trimming stripped 0 bases from V and 0 bases from J, with 6 bases between. This CDR3 is built from 16 residues.

This chain joins TRBV7-2 and TRBJ1-5; perhaps TRBD1 as D (5 bases). This CDR3 is built from 19 residues. Germline V gene data show CDR1 as SGHTA and CDR2 as FQGNSA. V was shortened by 4 bases and J by 1 base, with 23 bases between the two germline ends. CDR3 DNA: TGTGCCAGCAGCTCCCAGGGAGGGGATGGTATTACGAGCAATCAGCCCCAGCATTTT. This codes for CASSSQGGDGITSNQPQHF.

The chain's CDR3 is CASSPREGVNTEAFF. CDR3 DNA: TGTGCCAGTAGCCCACGGGAGGGGGTGAACACTGAAGCTTTCTTT. The J gene is TRBJ1-1, the V gene TRBV19; TRBD1 might be the D (6 bases). Germline-derived CDR1 and CDR2 are LNHDA and SQIVND (reference sequence). CDR3 length: 15 amino acids. V was cut by 6 bases and J by 0 bases, with 14 bases left in between.

The V call is TRBV28, the J call TRBJ1-1; 8 nucleotides align to TRBD1. Germline V lookup: CDR1 MDHEN, CDR2 SYDVKM. The CDR3 extends over 15 amino acids. V was pared by 5 bases and J by 2 bases, with 7 bases of the junction left unmatched. Here the CDR3 reads CASSPPDRANTEAFF. The CDR3 nucleotides are TGTGCCAGCAGTCCCCCGGACAGGGCAAACACTGAAGCTTTCTTT.

J is TRBJ1-6 and V is TRBV7-6, with 7 bases matching TRBD1. Germline trimming cut 4 bases from V and 7 bases from J; bases unmatched to any gene: 13. This CDR3 has 17 amino acids. Germline values: CDR1 SGHVS, CDR2 FNYEAQ. The CDR3 spells CASSSGGGQITNSPLHF. The CDR3 nucleotides read TGTGCCAGCAGCTCCGGTGGGGGACAGATTACCAATTCACCCCTCCACTTT.

The rearrangement links TRBV12-3 or TRBV12-4 to TRBJ1-1; weak D call: TRBD1 (6 bases). V dropped 5 bases and J dropped 6 bases, with 13 bases sitting between them. This CDR3 is 13 amino acids long. CDR3: CASSPGQRAEAFF. In DNA form, the CDR3 reads TGTGCCAGCAGTCCCGGACAGCGAGCTGAAGCTTTCTTT.

This clone showed up just once. The chain carries TRBV5-5 and TRBJ2-2; 7 bases map to TRBD1. The CDR3 totals 15 residues. J lost 0 bases, V lost 3 bases, and 2 bases had no gene match. The germline gives CDR1 SGHKS, CDR2 YYEKEE (reference sequence). In nucleotides, the CDR3 is TGTGCCAGCAGCTCCGGGACAGCGAACACCGGGGAGCTGTTTTTT. This translates into CASSSGTANTGELFF.

This sequence joins TRBV4-3 and TRBJ2-2, with TRBD2 as a possible D gene (5 bases). V lost 0 bases and J 1 base, leaving 6 bases between the germline ends. There are 15 residues in the CDR3. Germline CDR1 and CDR2: LGHNA and YSLEER. Here the CDR3 reads CASSQDRENTGELFF. CDR3 sequence (DNA): TGCGCCAGCAGCCAAGACCGGGAGAACACCGGGGAGCTGTTTTTT.

The chain has TRBV7-2 and TRBJ1-1; D may be TRBD1 (5 bases). Germline lookup yields CDR1 SGHTA and CDR2 FQGNSA. Trimming took 1 base from V and 11 from J, leaving 14 bases between them. The CDR3 runs to 13 residues. CDR3 residues: CASSLEAGRGAFF. The CDR3 nucleotides read TGTGCCAGCAGCTTAGAAGCGGGACGGGGTGCTTTCTTT.

The rearrangement joins TRBV15 to TRBJ2-3; D may be TRBD1 (6 bases). V lost 3 bases, J lost 4 bases, and 17 bases lay in between. The CDR3 runs to 16 residues. CDR1 LNHNV and CDR2 YYDKDF come from the germline V gene (reference sequence). CDR3 DNA: TGTGCCACCAGCAGGGATCCGCGACAGGATTCAGATACGCAGTATTTT. Translation: CATSRDPRQDSDTQYF. The variable domain in full, completed from reference TRBV15 and TRBJ2-3, reads DAMVIQNPRYQVTQFGKPVTLSCSQTLNHNVMYWYQQKSSQAPKLLFHYYDKDFNNEADTPDNFQSRRPNTSFCFLDIRSPGLGDTAMYLCATSRDPRQDSDTQYFGPGTRLTVL.

This chain connects TRBV2 to TRBJ2-2, with 8 bases matching TRBD1. The V segment lost 8 bases and the J segment 3 bases; nucleotides outside the gene matches: 8. The CDR3 sequence is 15 residues long. Per germline, CDR1 SNHLY and CDR2 FYNNEI. This CDR3 reads CASSGGRADTGELFF. The CDR3 DNA sequence: TGTGCCAGCTCAGGGGGCAGGGCGGACACCGGGGAGCTGTTTTTT.

The chain is built from TRBV28 and TRBJ1-3, with D perhaps matching TRBD1 (6 bases). This CDR3 contains 16 residues. Trimming cost V 4 bases and J 3 bases, with 16 bases left between them. Germline V CDR1 and CDR2: MDHEN, SYDVKM. This CDR3 reads CASSSEQGMGGNTIYF. The CDR3 DNA is TGTGCCAGCAGTTCCGAACAGGGAATGGGTGGAAACACCATATATTTT.

V is TRBV11-2 and J is TRBJ1-3; D not resolved. Deletions cut 2 bases from V and 1 base from J, with 9 bases between. Looked up from germline, CDR1 is SGHAT and CDR2 is FQNNGV. This CDR3 region has 15 residues. CDR3 sequence: CASSLRSESGNTIYF. CDR3 nucleotides: TGTGCCAGCAGCTTACGCTCAGAATCTGGAAACACCATATATTTT.